Here is one T cell receptor beta chain with its context. Its target antigen remains unknown. No per-base quality is available; no much larger clone lies one base away. The immunoSEQ Assay, a bias-controlled multiplex PCR, was used to amplify TCRbeta CDR3 regions from genomic DNA. Per the authors' processing: Within the assay, amplification of reference gene primers was used to estimate how many nucleated cells each sample contained. To quantify the absolute abundance of each unique TCRbeta CDR3 rearrangement, sequence reads were collapsed and filtered. For each sample, productive Simpson clonality was calculated as the square root of Simpson's diversity index over productive rearrangements. This is the immuneACCESS table as TCRdb keeps it, with only in-frame sequences that have V and J called. A part of the clones is gone; compared with another copy, unresolved V genes explain less than half, and the rest is unexplained. V, J and clone size were drawn from that table, and D and trimming were deduced from the DNA. The sample has about 160,000 clones on record, around 81% of them singletons. The ten most abundant clones make up about 11% of the sample.

The data stem from a study of blood T cell repertoires in COVID-19 (dated by TCRdb to the early 2020s). For the wider study: Samples from collaborators originated in the United States, Italy and Spain and spanned both the acute and convalescent phases of COVID-19. The material from the prospective study consisted of cDNA or gDNA derived from T cells, B-cell-depleted T cells, or PBMCs. Deeply sampled blood TCRbeta repertoires from subjects exposed to, actively infected with, or recovered from COVID-19 were included in the dataset. The repertoires were released in a freely available public database meant as a resource for research on the immune response to SARS-CoV-2. Samples were obtained from the ongoing ImmuneRACE study (first 160 participants) and from 1,000 to 1,500 subjects provided by 6 global collaborators. Sample metadata almost always included a de-identified subject ID, COVID-19 status, age in years and sex. HLA class I and class II types, where available, came from metadata supplied by the sample provider rather than from assay-based typing. Here is what the overall study found, with its caveats: How much clinical and demographic metadata was included differed by source and by participant, and the metadata was provided uncurated.

Each collaborating institution followed its own protocols to collect whole blood in K2EDTA tubes. For TCRbeta analysis, collaborators shipped samples as frozen whole blood, isolated PBMCs, or DNA extracted from either of those sample types. CDR1 and CDR2 (SGHTA, FQGNSA) derive from the germline V gene. The V and J ends are trimmed by 5 bases and 2 bases, leaving 15 bases between them. Spanning cysteine to phenylalanine, the CDR3 consists of 15 amino acids. Kept here is only the CDR3 DNA, which spans 45 bases and is read in frame from base 1. The sequence links TRBV7-2 to TRBJ2-5, and possibly TRBD1, on 6 matching bases. The source of this sequence is a man between 60 and 70 years old with active or convalescent COVID-19. Sequenced material: peripheral blood. The DNA reads as follows: TGTGCCAGCAGCATTCCACAGGGAAGGCAAGAGACCCAGTACTTC. Translated, this is CASSIPQGRQETQYF.